Shown below are 32 T cell receptor beta chains from a single sample sequenced in a study of T cell responses to AZD1222 COVID-19 vaccine. Profiled with immunoSEQ multiplex PCR; TCRdb holds only in-frame clones, not every one. Here the sample spans about 150,000 clones, about nine tenths being singletons. The source was peripheral blood, collected on day 0 of AZD1222 vaccination. All receptors come from an adult in good health.

The V and J genes are TRBV7-9 and TRBJ1-2; 10 positions match TRBD1. The CDR3 sequence is 15 residues long. With 5 bases clipped from V and 4 bases from J, the junction kept 7 bases outside the gene matches. Germline V gene sequence: CDR1 SEHNR, CDR2 FQNEAQ (reference sequence). The CDR3 here is CASSGRQGAIYGYTF. The DNA for the CDR3 is TGTGCCAGCAGCGGAAGACAGGGGGCCATCTATGGCTACACCTTC.

CDR3 amino acids: CASSPRGVAGEQFF. For the CDR3, the DNA is TGTGCCAGCAGTCCCCGAGGCGTGGCGGGAGAGCAGTTCTTC. V and J are TRBV7-3 and TRBJ2-1; a possible D gene is TRBD2 (6 bases). The CDR3 length is 14 residues. Germline loops: CDR1 SGHTA, CDR2 FQGTGA. V lost 6 bases to trimming and J lost 10 bases, with 19 bases between them. The complete variable domain, with remaining parts taken from reference TRBV7-3 and TRBJ2-1, reads GAGVSQTPSNKVTEKGKYVELRCDPISGHTALYWYRQSLGQGPEFLIYFQGTGAADDSGLPNDRFFAVRPEGSVSTLKIQRTERGDSAVYLCASSPRGVAGEQFFGPGTRLTVL.

The chain is built from TRBV6-5 and TRBJ1-2, with D unclear. The germline gives CDR1 MNHEY, CDR2 SVGAGI. This CDR3 contains 14 residues. V lost 6 bases, J lost 2 bases, and 13 bases lay in between. Written as DNA, the CDR3 is TGTGCCAGCAGCTGGGGAACGGAAAACTATGGCTACACCTTC. It encodes CASSWGTENYGYTF.

This chain links TRBV27 with TRBJ2-3; D not certain. This CDR3 contains 16 residues. V lost 5 bases to trimming and J lost 1 base, with 16 bases between them. The germline V gene encodes CDR1 MNHEY and CDR2 SMNVEV (reference sequence). The CDR3, as DNA: TGTGCCAGCAGTGCGAGGACCCGCCGCGGCACAGATACGCAGTATTTT. Translating gives CASSARTRRGTDTQYF.

This CDR3 is CASSLGHSGNYGYTF. Here the CDR3 DNA reads TGTGCCAGCAGCTTAGGACATTCAGGGAACTATGGCTACACCTTC. The rearrangement uses TRBV11-1 and TRBJ1-2; weak D call: TRBD1 (5 bases). Germline CDR1 SGHAT, CDR2 FQDESV (reference sequence). This CDR3 has 15 amino acids. Trimming removed 1 base at V and 2 bases at J, with 11 bases between.

V and J are TRBV7-8 and TRBJ1-5, with D tentatively TRBD1 (6 bases). The germline CDR1 and CDR2 sequences are SGHVS and FQNEAQ. The CDR3 runs to 15 residues. V was trimmed by 5 bases and J by 0 bases, leaving 11 bases between them. This CDR3 reads CASSPLDSSNQPQHF. In nucleotides, the CDR3 is TGTGCCAGCAGCCCCCTGGACAGTAGCAATCAGCCCCAGCATTTT.

CDR3 nucleotides: TGCAGCGTTGAAGGGGCTCGCGGGAGACAGAGGTTAAATGAGCAGTTCTTC. Encoded protein: CSVEGARGRQRLNEQFF. V and J are TRBV29-1 and TRBJ2-1; 7 positions agree with TRBD2. Germline trimming cut 1 base from V and 7 bases from J; bases unmatched to any gene: 16. The CDR3 has 17 residues. Germline CDR1 is SQVTM and CDR2 is ANQGSEA.

This chain connects TRBV12-5 to TRBJ1-1, with D hard to call. The CDR3 loop spans 13 amino acids. Germline V gene data show CDR1 as LGHNT and CDR2 as FRNRAP. Trimming took 7 bases from V and 2 from J, leaving 11 bases between them. The CDR3 coding sequence is TGTGCTAGTGACCAGGACGGAAACACTGAAGCTTTCTTT. Its translation is CASDQDGNTEAFF.

The CDR3 region has the DNA TGTGCCAGCAGCTTGCGAGGGGAGAGGAACTATGGCTACACCTTC. Amino acids: CASSLRGERNYGYTF. The V and J genes are TRBV5-8 and TRBJ1-2, with a weak D call TRBD1 (5 bases). The CDR3 is made up of 15 amino acids. Trimming left V 1 base short and J 2 bases short, with 12 bases between. Germline CDR1 SGHTS, CDR2 YDEGEE.

This rearrangement joins TRBV5-1 to TRBJ1-1; D uncertain. The CDR3 is 13 amino acids. Trimming shortened V by 2 bases and J by 0 bases, and 5 bases separated the two germline ends. CDR1 and CDR2 from the germline V gene are SGHRS and YFSETQ. The CDR3 spells CASSFEMNTEAFF. CDR3 sequence (DNA): TGCGCCAGCAGCTTTGAGATGAACACTGAAGCTTTCTTT. Full variable domain (outside the CDR3, taken from reference TRBV5-1 and TRBJ1-1): KAGVTQTPRYLIKTRGQQVTLSCSPISGHRSVSWYQQTPGQGLQFLFEYFSETQRNKGNFPGRFSGRQFSNSRSEMNVSTLELGDSALYLCASSFEMNTEAFFGQGTRLTVV.

The V call is TRBV28, the J call TRBJ2-7, with D hard to call. Germline V gene lookup returns CDR1 MDHEN and CDR2 SYDVKM. This CDR3 contains 12 residues. V lost 5 bases, J lost 7 bases, and 12 bases lay in between. CDR3 DNA: TGTGCCAGCAGTCTGACCCAGCTTGAGCAGTACTTC. It specifies CASSLTQLEQYF. Using reference TRBV28 and TRBJ2-7 for the parts outside the CDR3, the full variable domain is DVKVTQSSRYLVKRTGEKVFLECVQDMDHENMFWYRQDPGLGLRLIYFSYDVKMKEKGDIPEGYSVSREKKERFSLILESASTNQTSMYLCASSLTQLEQYFGPGTRLTVT.

V and J are TRBV30 and TRBJ2-6; tentatively, D is TRBD1 or TRBD2 (5 bases each). The germline V gene has CDR1 GTSNPN and CDR2 SVGIG (reference sequence). The ends were cut back, 2 bases at V and 0 bases at J, with 14 bases in the middle. The CDR3 runs 17 residues. CDR3 in amino acids: CAWSPGRTNSGANVLTF. In DNA form, the CDR3 reads TGTGCCTGGAGTCCGGGACGAACGAACTCTGGGGCCAACGTCCTGACTTTC.

This clone came up once. An end of the junction does not agree with germline; a read error may underlie this. This sequence joins TRBV7-7 and TRBJ2-1; possible D gene TRBD1, 6 bases. Looked up from germline, CDR1 is SSHAT and CDR2 is FNYEAQ (reference sequence). The CDR3 length is 14 residues. The CDR3 bases are TGTGCTAGCAGCTCGGGTCTGGGGGCTGGTGAGCAGTTCTTC. This codes for CASSSGLGAGEQFF.

The chain couples TRBV5-1 to TRBJ2-1, with D maybe TRBD2 (5 bases). Trimming removed 4 bases at V and 14 bases at J, with 25 bases between. CDR1 SGHRS and CDR2 YFSETQ come from the germline V gene. The CDR3 contains 15 residues. CDR3 DNA: TGCGCCAGCAGCCCGGCGGCTAGTAGGGAGAGAAGGGAGTTCTTC. Residues: CASSPAASRERREFF.

V and J are TRBV7-2 and TRBJ1-6; D is perhaps TRBD1 (5 bases). This CDR3 is 14 amino acids long. V was cut by 1 base and J by 7 bases, with 8 bases left in between. CDR1 and CDR2 (germline): SGHTA, FQGNSA. CDR3 loop: CASSLGRGNSPLHF. CDR3 bases: TGTGCCAGCAGCTTAGGGCGGGGGAATTCACCCCTCCACTTT. Drawing the rest from reference TRBV7-2 and TRBJ1-6, the complete variable domain is GAGVSQSPSNKVTEKGKDVELRCDPISGHTALYWYRQSLGQGLEFLIYFQGNSAPDKSGLPSDRFSAERTGGSVSTLTIQRTQQEDSAVYLCASSLGRGNSPLHFGNGTRLTVT.

The rearrangement uses TRBV5-6 and TRBJ1-1, with 7 bases aligning to TRBD1. The V segment lost 4 bases and the J segment 5 bases; nucleotides outside the gene matches: 14. Germline CDR1 SGHDT, CDR2 YYEEEE. The CDR3 is made up of 16 amino acids. CDR3 amino acids: CASSPQGGGLATEAFF. As DNA, the CDR3 is TGTGCCAGCAGCCCTCAAGGGGGCGGACTGGCAACTGAAGCTTTCTTT.

The genes are TRBV19 and TRBJ1-4; D is undetermined. CDR1 is LNHDA and CDR2 is SQIVND in the germline V gene (reference sequence). V gave up 3 bases and J gave up 5 bases, with 10 bases separating them. The CDR3 runs to 14 residues. In DNA, the CDR3 is TGTGCCAGTAGTATTGTGGGTAGAAATGAAAAACTGTTTTTT. Encoded protein: CASSIVGRNEKLFF.

This clone appeared a single time. The chain is built from TRBV13 and TRBJ1-1; TRBD1 aligns across 11 bases. Germline V lookup: CDR1 PRHDT, CDR2 FYEKMQ (reference sequence). Unmatched junction bases numbered 6, after V lost 5 bases and J lost 4 bases. CDR3 length: 15 amino acids. The CDR3 sequence is CASSAAGTGGTEAFF. DNA for the CDR3: TGTGCCAGCAGCGCCGCCGGGACAGGGGGCACTGAAGCTTTCTTT.

This chain joins TRBV5-8 and TRBJ1-2; D call uncertain. The germline V and J ends were trimmed by 3 bases and 8 bases, with 5 bases remaining between them. CDR3 length equals 10 residues. Germline V gene sequence: CDR1 SGHTS, CDR2 YDEGEE. This chain's CDR3 is CASSSRGYTF. Here the CDR3 DNA reads TGTGCCAGCAGCTCACGGGGCTACACCTTC.

This chain joins TRBV9 and TRBJ1-1, with unresolved D. Germline-derived CDR1 and CDR2 are SGDLS and YYNGEE. The V end lost 1 base, the J end lost 8 bases, and 12 bases lay between the germline ends. The CDR3 contains 13 residues. CDR3 sequence reads: CASSVSSDGEAFF. In nucleotides, the CDR3 is TGTGCCAGCAGCGTATCCTCGGACGGAGAAGCTTTCTTT.

The V call is TRBV7-9, the J call TRBJ1-4; D call uncertain. V lost 4 bases and J 4 bases, leaving 7 bases between the germline ends. The CDR3 sequence is 13 residues long. Germline V gene sequence: CDR1 SEHNR, CDR2 FQNEAQ (reference sequence). CDR3 DNA sequence: TGTGCCAGCAGCTCCGCCAATAATGAAAAACTGTTTTTT. Its protein is CASSSANNEKLFF.

The V call is TRBV5-6, the J call TRBJ1-2, with D possibly TRBD1 on 5 matching bases. Germline CDR1 SGHDT, CDR2 YYEEEE. The CDR3 contains 13 residues. The V end lost 0 bases, the J end lost 14 bases, and 17 bases lay between the germline ends. The DNA of the CDR3 is TGTGCCAGCAGCTTGGCCCAGCCCCAGGGTATTACCTTC. Translated: CASSLAQPQGITF.

Worth noting for this clone: This sample includes further DNA sequences coding for the same CDR3. The chain carries TRBV28 and TRBJ1-5; possibly TRBD1 for D (5 bases). There are 13 residues in the CDR3. Per germline, CDR1 MDHEN and CDR2 SYDVKM. V lost 3 bases to trimming and J lost 2 bases, with 5 bases between them. The CDR3 DNA reads as TGTGCCAGCAGTTTGACAGGCAATCAGCCCCAGCATTTT. It yields the protein CASSLTGNQPQHF.

The chain combines TRBV20-1 with TRBJ2-7; D unresolved. CDR3 length equals 11 residues. Germline CDR1 DFQATT, CDR2 SNEGSKA (reference sequence). Between the trimmed V and J ends, which lost 8 bases and 3 bases, there was a span of 11 bases. The CDR3 reads CSPRTSYEQYF. CDR3 DNA sequence: TGCAGTCCACGGACGAGCTACGAGCAGTACTTC.

The chain is built from TRBV2 and TRBJ1-4; unclear D gene. Germline CDR1 is SNHLY and CDR2 is FYNNEI. The V and J ends lost 3 bases and 11 bases respectively, with 7 bases between them. The CDR3 has 11 amino acids. The CDR3 spells CASSDGGKLFF. The CDR3 DNA sequence: TGTGCCAGCAGTGATGGTGGGAAACTGTTTTTT.

The gene calls are TRBV19 and TRBJ2-1, with a weak D call TRBD1 (6 bases). Trimming left V 4 bases short and J 4 bases short, with 20 bases between. This CDR3 has 17 residues. Germline lookup yields CDR1 LNHDA and CDR2 SQIVND (reference sequence). CDR3 sequence (DNA): TGTGCCAGTAGTACTCTCGGAGATGGGACAATATACAATGAGCAGTTCTTC. Encoded protein: CASSTLGDGTIYNEQFF.

V is TRBV7-2 and J is TRBJ1-1; D ambiguous. Trimming cost V 1 base and J 8 bases, with 11 bases left between them. CDR1 SGHTA and CDR2 FQGNSA come from the germline V gene. CDR3 length: 13 amino acids. As DNA, the CDR3 is TGTGCCAGCAGCTTAGAGGGAGTTGGGGAAGCTTTCTTT. Encoded protein: CASSLEGVGEAFF.

The chain uses TRBV7-2 and TRBJ2-3; D ambiguous. CDR1 is SGHTA, CDR2 FQGNSA, per germline. This CDR3 is built from 13 residues. Trimming cost V 3 bases and J 2 bases, with 6 bases left between them. The DNA of the CDR3 is TGTGCCAGCAGCTTTGCTACCACAGATACGCAGTATTTT. It is translated as CASSFATTDTQYF.

The rearrangement joins TRBV21-1 to TRBJ2-1; TRBD2, the D gene given by the table, was not confirmed from the DNA. TRBV21-1 is a pseudogene. The CDR3 spans 18 residues. CDR3 sequence reads: CASSKPTYTSGGRNEQFF. The CDR3 DNA is TGTGCCAGCAGCAAACCGACCTATACTAGCGGAGGACGCAATGAGCAGTTCTTC.

V and J are TRBV6-6 and TRBJ1-2; tentative D call: TRBD1 (6 bases). In germline, CDR1 is MNHNY, CDR2 SVGAGI (reference sequence). V was clipped by 6 bases and J by 4 bases, with 15 bases between them. The CDR3 contains 14 residues. Written as DNA, the CDR3 is TGTGCCAGCAGCCAGGGAGGGGGTCCCTATGGCTACACCTTC. This encodes CASSQGGGPYGYTF.

The chain is built from TRBV19 and TRBJ1-4, with 7 bases that match TRBD1. The ends lost 7 bases at V and 0 bases at J; junction bases unmatched: 5. There are 15 residues in the CDR3. Germline V gene lookup returns CDR1 LNHDA and CDR2 SQIVND (reference sequence). The CDR3: CASMEGQTTNEKLFF. The CDR3 DNA reads TGTGCCAGTATGGAGGGACAGACAACTAATGAAAAACTGTTTTTT.

This chain connects TRBV19 to TRBJ2-7, with TRBD1 matching 8 bases. This CDR3 is built from 14 residues. CDR1 LNHDA and CDR2 SQIVND come from the germline V gene (reference sequence). Losses at the gene ends were 5 bases for V and 3 bases for J; bases not matched to a gene: 6. The CDR3 coding sequence is TGTGCCAGTAGTCCAGGACAGGGCGGCTACGAGCAGTACTTC. Amino acid sequence: CASSPGQGGYEQYF.